This T cell receptor (beta chain) was identified during a study of CXCR3-negative and CXCR3-positive naive CD8 T cells. Looking at the study overall: About 140 million TRB reads were obtained in total, which works out to about 1.5 +/- 0.3 million per library.

Notes on this clonotype: No antigen is known for it.

UMI labels and 5' RACE were used to prepare the TRB cDNA libraries. Reprocessing the 5' RACE reads, TCRdb reports a single entry for every CDR3 protein and omits DNA. Its listing shows 130,000 to 150,000 distinct CDR3 sequences. Overall study findings and caveats: Each naive subset displayed comparably high diversity, whereas memory CD8+ cells displayed much lower diversity. When CXCR3-positive naive cells were set against CXCR3-negative naive cells, the former had more hydrophobic TRB CDR3s.

Sequenced: naive CXCR3+ CD8+ T cells from blood. The subset is: CD45RO-CCR7+CD27+CD95- naive CD8+ T cells expressing CXCR3 (TNR3+). This sequence was found in a human donor in good health. Some clones in this sample may be carry-over from other donors' samples.

The CDR3 reads CASTDQSYYEQYF. The chain links TRBV6-2 or TRBV6-3 to TRBJ2-7. CDR3 length: 13 residues. Germline values: CDR1 MNHEY, CDR2 SVGEGT.